These 14 T cell receptor beta chains were all obtained from the same sample, sequenced in a study of blood T cell repertoires in COVID-19. This table comes from immunoSEQ multiplex PCR, and its TCRdb copy is limited to in-frame clones, with some not included. This table has roughly 230,000 clones, under 85% appearing once. The material sequenced was peripheral blood. All receptors come from a human donor in a cohort sampled during active COVID-19.

V is TRBV6-5 and J is TRBJ1-3, with a tentative D call TRBD1 (5 bases). This CDR3 has 14 amino acids. Trimming pared 2 bases from V and 3 bases from J, leaving 8 bases between. The V gene's germline CDR1 is MNHEY and CDR2 SVGAGI. CDR3 in amino acids: CASSYGGYGNTIYF. In nucleotides, the CDR3 is TGTGCCAGCAGTTACGGGGGGTATGGAAACACCATATATTTT.

This sequence joins TRBV9 and TRBJ1-1; 8 bases agree with TRBD1. Unmatched junction bases numbered 14, after V lost 2 bases and J lost 5 bases. Germline V gene data show CDR1 as SGDLS and CDR2 as YYNGEE. The CDR3 loop spans 17 amino acids. CDR3 sequence reads: CASSVYPLGTGFTEAFF. For the CDR3, the DNA is TGTGCCAGCAGCGTCTACCCACTCGGGACAGGTTTTACTGAAGCTTTCTTT.

The chain has TRBV5-1 and TRBJ2-2, with D maybe TRBD2 (5 bases). Trimming took 4 bases from V and 1 from J, leaving 11 bases between them. Germline assignment: CDR1 SGHRS and CDR2 YFSETQ. The CDR3 spans 15 residues. The CDR3 DNA follows: TGCGCCAGCAGCAGACAAAGCGGGAACACCGGGGAGCTGTTTTTT. It translates to CASSRQSGNTGELFF. Based on the CDR3 plus reference TRBV5-1 and TRBJ2-2, the full variable domain is KAGVTQTPRYLIKTRGQQVTLSCSPISGHRSVSWYQQTPGQGLQFLFEYFSETQRNKGNFPGRFSGRQFSNSRSEMNVSTLELGDSALYLCASSRQSGNTGELFFGEGSRLTVL.

This chain links TRBV15 with TRBJ2-2, with D possibly matching TRBD1 (6 bases). This CDR3 contains 19 residues. V lost 3 bases to trimming and J lost 2 bases, with 22 bases between them. The germline CDR1 and CDR2 sequences are LNHNV and YYDKDF (reference sequence). The CDR3 protein is CATSSPLGGAGANTGELFF. CDR3 nucleotides: TGTGCCACCAGCAGTCCATTGGGTGGGGCAGGGGCTAACACCGGGGAGCTGTTTTTT.

The chain carries TRBV9 and TRBJ1-2; D may be TRBD1 (5 bases). This CDR3 is 15 amino acids long. The germline V gene encodes CDR1 SGDLS and CDR2 YYNGEE. V lost 0 bases to trimming and J lost 0 bases, with 9 bases between them. Here the CDR3 DNA reads TGTGCCAGCAGCGTAGGGGGCAGAGCTAACTATGGCTACACCTTC. Translation: CASSVGGRANYGYTF.

The genes are TRBV5-4 and TRBJ1-1; TRBD1 matches 7 bases. V shed 3 bases and J 6 bases; nucleotides not matched to a gene: 8. The CDR3 totals 14 residues. CDR1 is SGHNT and CDR2 is YYREEE in the germline V gene (reference sequence). CDR3 nucleotides: TGTGCCAGCAGCTGGCCCGACAGGGACCCTGAAGCTTTCTTT. It codes for CASSWPDRDPEAFF.

The chain couples TRBV7-9 to TRBJ1-4, with D possibly TRBD1 on 6 matching bases. Looked up from germline, CDR1 is SEHNR and CDR2 is FQNEAQ (reference sequence). Trimming shortened V by 5 bases and J by 4 bases, and 11 bases separated the two germline ends. The length of the CDR3 is 14 residues. As DNA, the CDR3 is TGTGCCAGCAGCGGGGGCCAATATAATGAAAAACTGTTTTTT. This translates into CASSGGQYNEKLFF.

As concerns this clone: Other DNA sequences in the sample encode the same CDR3. The chain joins TRBV3-1 (or the pseudogene TRBV3-2) to TRBJ1-1; TRBD1 matches at 7 bases. Trimming took 1 base from V and 4 from J; bases not matched to a gene: 0. Per the germline V gene, CDR1 is LGHDT and CDR2 is YNNKEL (reference sequence). CDR3 length equals 13 residues. The CDR3 DNA reads as TGTGCCAGCAGCCAAGGACAGGGCACTGAAGCTTTCTTT. It encodes CASSQGQGTEAFF.

The chain combines TRBV7-2 with TRBJ2-7; D unresolved. The CDR3 is 13 amino acids. The germline V and J ends were trimmed by 5 bases and 3 bases, with 11 bases remaining between them. Germline CDR1 and CDR2: SGHTA and FQGNSA. CDR3 amino acids: CASSRGQIYEQYF. CDR3 sequence (DNA): TGTGCCAGCAGCCGTGGTCAGATCTACGAGCAGTACTTC.

The J gene is TRBJ1-1, the V gene TRBV12-5, with a possible D match to TRBD1 (6 bases). Germline assignment: CDR1 LGHNT and CDR2 FRNRAP. The V end lost 6 bases, the J end lost 3 bases, and 17 bases lay between the germline ends. This CDR3 contains 15 residues. This CDR3 is CASGRNRAVDTEAFF. The CDR3 nucleotides read TGTGCTAGTGGCCGGAACAGGGCGGTTGACACTGAAGCTTTCTTT.

This clone occurred a few times. This chain connects TRBV12-2 to TRBJ2-3; TRBD2, as called in the table, went unchecked against the DNA. TRBV12-2 represents a pseudogene. This CDR3 is 16 amino acids long. The CDR3 DNA reads as TGTGCAAGTCGCTCCCCTAGCGGGACAGAGGTAGATACGCAGTATTTT. This codes for CASRSPSGTEVDTQYF.

J is TRBJ1-5 and V is TRBV28; 7 nucleotides align to TRBD1. Germline CDR1 and CDR2: MDHEN and SYDVKM. This CDR3 comprises 12 residues. The CDR3 nucleotides are TGTGCTACGACAGGGAACAATCAGCCCCAGCATTTT. It encodes CATTGNNQPQHF. The whole variable domain, remainder taken from reference TRBV28 and TRBJ1-5, is DVKVTQSSRYLVKRTGEKVFLECVQDMDHENMFWYRQDPGLGLRLIYFSYDVKMKEKGDIPEGYSVSREKKERFSLILESASTNQTSMYLCATTGNNQPQHFGDGTRLSIL.

Concerning this clone: Within the sample, other DNA sequences also encode this same CDR3. The chain has TRBV28 and TRBJ2-7, with TRBD2 identical over 9 bases. Per germline, CDR1 MDHEN and CDR2 SYDVKM. This CDR3 comprises 15 residues. V was clipped by 2 bases and J by 2 bases; unmatched bases: 4. The CDR3 spells CASSLGLAGTYEQYF. As DNA, the CDR3 is TGTGCCAGCAGTTTAGGGCTAGCGGGAACCTACGAGCAGTACTTC. Complete variable domain (other parts from reference TRBV28 and TRBJ2-7): DVKVTQSSRYLVKRTGEKVFLECVQDMDHENMFWYRQDPGLGLRLIYFSYDVKMKEKGDIPEGYSVSREKKERFSLILESASTNQTSMYLCASSLGLAGTYEQYFGPGTRLTVT.

This clone was observed a few times. The rearrangement uses TRBV28 and TRBJ1-2; D might be TRBD1 (6 bases). Between the trimmed V and J ends, which lost 5 bases and 2 bases, there was a span of 18 bases. This CDR3 region has 16 residues. Germline V gene data show CDR1 as MDHEN and CDR2 as SYDVKM. CDR3 amino acids: CASSTTLRQENYGYTF. The CDR3 DNA sequence: TGTGCCAGCAGTACCACCCTCCGACAGGAGAACTATGGCTACACCTTC.